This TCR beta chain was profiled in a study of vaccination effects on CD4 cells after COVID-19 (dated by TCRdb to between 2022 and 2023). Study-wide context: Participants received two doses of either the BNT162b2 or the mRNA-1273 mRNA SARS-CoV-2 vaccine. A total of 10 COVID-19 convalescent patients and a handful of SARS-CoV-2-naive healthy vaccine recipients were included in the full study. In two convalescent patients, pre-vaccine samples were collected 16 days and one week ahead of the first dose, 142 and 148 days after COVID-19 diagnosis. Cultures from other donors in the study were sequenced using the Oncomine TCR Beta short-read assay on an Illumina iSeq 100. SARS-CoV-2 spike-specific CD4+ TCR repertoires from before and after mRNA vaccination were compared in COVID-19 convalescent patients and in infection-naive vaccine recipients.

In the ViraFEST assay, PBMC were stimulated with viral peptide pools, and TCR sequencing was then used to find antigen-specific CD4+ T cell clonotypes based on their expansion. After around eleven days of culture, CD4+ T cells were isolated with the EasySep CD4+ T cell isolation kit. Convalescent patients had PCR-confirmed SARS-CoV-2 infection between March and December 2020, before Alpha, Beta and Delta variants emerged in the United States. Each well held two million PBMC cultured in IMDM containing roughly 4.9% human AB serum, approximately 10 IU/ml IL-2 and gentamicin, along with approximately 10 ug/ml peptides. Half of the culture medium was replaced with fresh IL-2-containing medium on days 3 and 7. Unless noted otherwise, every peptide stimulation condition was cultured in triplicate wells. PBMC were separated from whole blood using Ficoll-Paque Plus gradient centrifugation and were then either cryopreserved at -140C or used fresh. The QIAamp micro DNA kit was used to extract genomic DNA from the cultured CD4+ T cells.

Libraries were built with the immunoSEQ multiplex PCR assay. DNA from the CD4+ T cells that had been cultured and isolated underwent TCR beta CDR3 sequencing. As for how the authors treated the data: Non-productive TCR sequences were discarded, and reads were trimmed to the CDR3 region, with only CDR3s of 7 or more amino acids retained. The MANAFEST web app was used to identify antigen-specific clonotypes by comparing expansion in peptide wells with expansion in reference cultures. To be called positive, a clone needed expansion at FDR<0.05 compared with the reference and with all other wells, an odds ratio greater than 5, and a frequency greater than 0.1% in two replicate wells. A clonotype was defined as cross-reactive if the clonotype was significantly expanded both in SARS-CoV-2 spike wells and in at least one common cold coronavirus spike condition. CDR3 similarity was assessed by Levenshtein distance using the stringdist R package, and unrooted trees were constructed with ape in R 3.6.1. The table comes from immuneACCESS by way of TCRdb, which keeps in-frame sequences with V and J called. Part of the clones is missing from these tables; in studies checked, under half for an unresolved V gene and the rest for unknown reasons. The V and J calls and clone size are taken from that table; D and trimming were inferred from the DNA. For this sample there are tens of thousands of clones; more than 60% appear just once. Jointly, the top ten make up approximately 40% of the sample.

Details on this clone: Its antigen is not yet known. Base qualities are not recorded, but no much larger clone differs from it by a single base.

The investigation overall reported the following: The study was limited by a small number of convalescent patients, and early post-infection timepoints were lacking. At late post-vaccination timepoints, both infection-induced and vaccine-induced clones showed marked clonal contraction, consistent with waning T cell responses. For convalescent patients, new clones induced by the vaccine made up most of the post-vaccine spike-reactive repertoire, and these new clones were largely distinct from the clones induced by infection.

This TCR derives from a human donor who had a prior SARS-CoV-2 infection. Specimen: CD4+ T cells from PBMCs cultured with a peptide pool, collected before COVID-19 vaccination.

The CDR3 protein is CASSPRGTANTEAFF. The nucleotide sequence reads as follows: TGTGCCAGCAGCCCAAGGGGGACAGCTAACACTGAAGCTTTCTTT. Recombination connected TRBV14 to TRBJ1-1, with TRBD1 matching 7 junction bases. From cysteine to phenylalanine, the CDR3 is 15 amino acids long. Here the CDR3 DNA is all that survives: 45 bases in frame from base 1. The germline V gene yields SGHDN for CDR1 and FVKESK for CDR2. Clipping removes 4 bases from V and 2 bases from J, with 7 as the unmatched junction base count.